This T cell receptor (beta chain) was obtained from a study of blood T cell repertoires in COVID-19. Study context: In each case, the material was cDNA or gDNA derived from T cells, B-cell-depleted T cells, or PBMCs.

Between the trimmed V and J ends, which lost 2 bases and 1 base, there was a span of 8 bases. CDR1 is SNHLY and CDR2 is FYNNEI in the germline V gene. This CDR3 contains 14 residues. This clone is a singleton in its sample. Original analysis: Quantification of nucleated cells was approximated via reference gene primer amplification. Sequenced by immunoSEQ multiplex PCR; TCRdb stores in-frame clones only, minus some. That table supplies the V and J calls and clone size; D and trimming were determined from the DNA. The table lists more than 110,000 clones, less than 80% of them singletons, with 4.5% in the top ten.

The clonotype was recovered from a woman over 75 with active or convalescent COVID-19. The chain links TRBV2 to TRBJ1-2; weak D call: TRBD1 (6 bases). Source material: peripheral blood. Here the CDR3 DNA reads TGTGCCAGCAGTGAACGACAGGTTAACTATGGCTACACCTTC. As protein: CASSERQVNYGYTF.